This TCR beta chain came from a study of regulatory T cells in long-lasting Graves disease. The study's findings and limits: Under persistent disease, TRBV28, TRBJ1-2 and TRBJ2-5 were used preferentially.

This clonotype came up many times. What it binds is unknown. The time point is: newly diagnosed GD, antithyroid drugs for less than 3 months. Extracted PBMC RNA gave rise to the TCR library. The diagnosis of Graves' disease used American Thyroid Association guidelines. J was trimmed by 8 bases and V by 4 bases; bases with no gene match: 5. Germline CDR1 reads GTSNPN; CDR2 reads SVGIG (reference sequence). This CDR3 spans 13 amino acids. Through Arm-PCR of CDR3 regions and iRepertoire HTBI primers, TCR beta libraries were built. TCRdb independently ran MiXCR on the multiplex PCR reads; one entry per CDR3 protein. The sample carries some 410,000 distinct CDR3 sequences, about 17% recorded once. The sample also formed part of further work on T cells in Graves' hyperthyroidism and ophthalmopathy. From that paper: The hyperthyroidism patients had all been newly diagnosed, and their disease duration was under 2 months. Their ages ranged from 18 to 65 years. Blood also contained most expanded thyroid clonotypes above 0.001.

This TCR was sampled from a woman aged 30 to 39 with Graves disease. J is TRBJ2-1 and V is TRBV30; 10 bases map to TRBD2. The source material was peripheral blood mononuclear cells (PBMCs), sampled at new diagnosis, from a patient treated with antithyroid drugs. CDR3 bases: TGTGCCTGGACTAGCGGGAGCTCCCATGAGCAGTTCTTC. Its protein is CAWTSGSSHEQFF.